This TCR beta chain was captured by sequencing in a study of cytomegalovirus exposure and HLA in healthy donors. Findings and caveats of the study: It was found in a later analysis that first-cohort TCR clusters tended to co-occur in the 90 to 150 validation repertoires. According to reports, the classifier identified cytomegalovirus status with high specificity and sensitivity.

TCRdb's table, derived via immunoSEQ multiplex PCR, lists solely in-frame clones and lacks some. The table shows over 200,000 clones, with 90% occurring only once. The ends were cut back, 7 bases at V and 6 bases at J, with 15 bases in the middle. CDR3 size: 14 residues. CDR1 is MDHEN and CDR2 is SYDVKM in the germline V gene. Regarding this clone: The target antigen is unknown.

The chain couples TRBV28 to TRBJ2-2; D tentatively fits TRBD1 or TRBD2 (5 bases each). The sample comprised PBMCs. The sequence came from a woman in her twenties or thirties in good health and CMV-seronegative. CDR3 region: CASIGREFAGELFF. CDR3 bases: TGTGCCAGCATCGGCAGGGAGTTTGCCGGGGAGCTGTTTTTT.